This TCR beta chain was obtained from a study of blood T cell repertoires in COVID-19. As regards this clone: Additional DNA sequences in this sample encode the identical CDR3.

The CDR3 runs 15 residues. Per the germline V gene, CDR1 is SGHNT and CDR2 is YYREEE (reference sequence). V dropped 0 bases and J dropped 5; count of bases not matched to a gene: 0. Only in-frame clones appear in the TCRdb table, and some are missing; sequencing was by immunoSEQ multiplex PCR. The table lists fewer than 350,000 clones, 70% to 90% of them singletons, with around 0.92% in the top ten. This sequence was found in a woman in her 30s who had recovered from COVID-19. The sample taken for sequencing was PBMCs or T cells enriched from blood (not recorded which). The chain carries TRBV5-4 and TRBJ2-2; 11 nucleotides align to TRBD2. For the CDR3, the DNA is TGTGCCAGCAGCTTGGGACTAGCGGGAACCGGGGAGCTGTTTTTT. It yields the protein CASSLGLAGTGELFF.